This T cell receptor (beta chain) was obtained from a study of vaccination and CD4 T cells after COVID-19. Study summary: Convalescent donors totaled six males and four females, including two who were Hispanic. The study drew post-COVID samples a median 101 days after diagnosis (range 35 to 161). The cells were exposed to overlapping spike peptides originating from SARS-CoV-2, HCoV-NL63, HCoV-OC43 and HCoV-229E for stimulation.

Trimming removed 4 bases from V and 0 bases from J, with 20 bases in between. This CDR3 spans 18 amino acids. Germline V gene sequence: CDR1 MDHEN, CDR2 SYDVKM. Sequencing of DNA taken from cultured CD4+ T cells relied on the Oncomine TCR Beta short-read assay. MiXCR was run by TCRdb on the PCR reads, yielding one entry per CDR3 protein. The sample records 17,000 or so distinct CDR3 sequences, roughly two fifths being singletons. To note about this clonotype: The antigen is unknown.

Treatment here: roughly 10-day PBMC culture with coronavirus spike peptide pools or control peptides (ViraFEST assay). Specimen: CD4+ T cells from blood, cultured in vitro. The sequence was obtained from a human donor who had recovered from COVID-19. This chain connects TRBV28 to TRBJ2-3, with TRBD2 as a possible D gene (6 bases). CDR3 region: CASSSPPRLVDSTDTQYF. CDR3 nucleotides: TGTGCCAGCAGTTCCCCCCCCCGACTAGTGGACAGCACAGATACGCAGTATTTT. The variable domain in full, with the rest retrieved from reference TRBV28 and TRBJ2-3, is DVKVTQSSRYLVKRTGEKVFLECVQDMDHENMFWYRQDPGLGLRLIYFSYDVKMKEKGDIPEGYSVSREKKERFSLILESASTNQTSMYLCASSSPPRLVDSTDTQYFGPGTRLTVL.